The 18 T cell receptor beta chains below all came from one sample that was sequenced in a study of shared T cell receptors in the human thymus. TCRdb keeps only in-frame clones here, not all; method: immunoSEQ multiplex PCR. The table has approximately 660,000 clones, roughly 90% seen once; the top ten hold over 0.008%. Another study also made use of these data, one on human thymus T cells.

Sequencing used thymocytes. These receptors were obtained from a boy less than two years old with a congenital heart defect.

The chain recombines TRBV28 with TRBJ1-1; D is unclear. The CDR3 totals 15 residues. Trimming left V 5 bases short and J 3 bases short, with 16 bases between. Germline CDR1 MDHEN, CDR2 SYDVKM. Here the CDR3 reads CASSTADGRDTEAFF. The CDR3 DNA reads TGTGCCAGCAGTACCGCGGACGGGAGGGACACTGAAGCTTTCTTT.

The chain recombines TRBV30 with TRBJ2-1, with 8 positions matching TRBD2. The CDR3 covers 17 residues. Trimming at V came to 3 bases and at J to 0 bases, leaving 10 bases not matched to a gene. Per germline, CDR1 GTSNPN and CDR2 SVGIG (reference sequence). The chain's CDR3 is CAWSQTSERGSYNEQFF. CDR3 in DNA: TGTGCCTGGAGCCAGACTAGCGAGAGAGGCTCCTACAATGAGCAGTTCTTC.

V gene TRBV12-5 combines with J gene TRBJ2-3, with 9 positions matching TRBD2. Germline V gene lookup returns CDR1 LGHNT and CDR2 FRNRAP. The CDR3 is made up of 17 amino acids. V lost 3 bases and J lost 0; bases outside the gene matches: 7. Here the CDR3 reads CASGFRTSVSSTDTQYF. In DNA, the CDR3 is TGTGCTAGTGGTTTCCGGACTAGCGTTTCTAGCACAGATACGCAGTATTTT.

V usage is TRBV4-3 and J usage is TRBJ2-1; the match to TRBD2 covers 7 bases. The trim removed 0 bases at V and 8 bases at J, leaving 16 bases unmatched. CDR1 and CDR2 from the germline V gene are LGHNA and YSLEER. CDR3 length: 18 amino acids. The CDR3 DNA sequence: TGCGCCAGCAGCCAAGAGCTCCCACGCGGGAGTGAGAACGATGAGCAGTTCTTC. It encodes CASSQELPRGSENDEQFF.

The genes are TRBV7-9 and TRBJ2-7; weak D call: TRBD1 (7 bases). Germline V lookup: CDR1 SEHNR, CDR2 FQNEAQ (reference sequence). This CDR3 contains 12 residues. V lost 11 bases and J lost 6, with 17 bases in between. CDR3 sequence reads: CAVPSQGGEQYF. The CDR3 nucleotides read TGTGCCGTCCCGAGCCAGGGGGGCGAGCAGTACTTC.

The chain carries TRBV21-1 and TRBJ2-2; the table assigns TRBD2, which was not confirmed against the DNA. TRBV21-1 counts as a pseudogene. This CDR3 is 17 amino acids long. This chain's CDR3 is CASSLGSGRAGTGELFF. DNA for the CDR3: TGTGCCAGCAGCCTCGGTTCTGGGAGGGCGGGGACCGGGGAGCTGTTTTTT.

The V call is TRBV7-2, the J call TRBJ1-2, with 7 bases lining up with TRBD1. The V gene end was trimmed by 5 bases and the J gene end by 8 bases; junction bases not matched to a gene: 14. The CDR3 consists of 15 residues. Germline CDR1 is SGHTA and CDR2 is FQGNSA. In DNA, the CDR3 is TGTGCCAGCAGCACCCGAGAGACAGGGAAGGAGGGCTACACCTTC. Its protein is CASSTRETGKEGYTF.

This clone is a singleton in its sample. The V gene is TRBV4-2, the J gene TRBJ2-7; TRBD2 matches 9 bases. V gave up 4 bases and J gave up 3 bases; unmatched junction bases: 10. CDR1 LGHNA and CDR2 YNFKEQ come from the germline V gene. CDR3 length: 16 amino acids. The chain's CDR3 is CASSLLLSGRFYEQYF. CDR3 nucleotide sequence: TGTGCCAGCAGCCTCCTCTTAAGCGGGAGGTTCTACGAGCAGTACTTC.

This clone was found a few times. V gene TRBV5-5 combines with J gene TRBJ1-3; no firm D call. Trimming left V 7 bases short and J 0 bases short, with 14 bases between. Germline lookup yields CDR1 SGHKS and CDR2 YYEKEE (reference sequence). This CDR3 has 15 residues. DNA of the CDR3: TGTGCCAGCCTTGCGTCGGGAGCCTCTGGAAACACCATATATTTT. Translation: CASLASGASGNTIYF.

DNA of the CDR3: TGTGCCAGCAGCGTAGGAGGTAGTAAGACTAGCTTTAACACCTACGAGCAGTACTTC. The encoded protein is CASSVGGSKTSFNTYEQYF. The V gene is TRBV9, the J gene TRBJ2-7, with 7 bases fitting TRBD2. CDR3 length: 19 residues. The germline V gene encodes CDR1 SGDLS and CDR2 YYNGEE. Losses at the gene ends were 0 bases for V and 2 bases for J; bases not matched to a gene: 17.

The rearrangement uses TRBV27 and TRBJ2-7, with TRBD1 as a possible D gene (6 bases). The V end was cut by 8 bases, the J end by 0 bases, with 17 bases between. CDR1 MNHEY and CDR2 SMNVEV come from the germline V gene (reference sequence). This CDR3 is 15 amino acids long. The CDR3 here is CASATGTTSSYEQYF. The CDR3 region has the DNA TGTGCCAGCGCCACCGGGACAACCAGCTCCTACGAGCAGTACTTC.

The chain is built from TRBV4-1 and TRBJ2-1; 12 bases fit TRBD2. Germline-derived CDR1 and CDR2 are MGHRA and YSYEKL. The CDR3 runs to 15 residues. The junction had 1 base not matched to a gene; V was cut back by 2 bases and J by 5 bases. In nucleotides, the CDR3 is TGCGCCAGCAGCCAACTAGCGGGAGGGCACAATGAGCAGTTCTTC. Protein product: CASSQLAGGHNEQFF.

The DNA for the CDR3 is TGCGCCAGCAGCCAAGGGATTCAGCGGGAGCCGTTTGGGAATGAGCAGTTCTTC. It is translated as CASSQGIQREPFGNEQFF. This chain connects TRBV4-1 to TRBJ2-1, with 8 bases matching TRBD2. The trim removed 1 base at V and 7 bases at J, leaving 15 bases unmatched. CDR1 and CDR2 (germline): MGHRA, YSYEKL. The CDR3 consists of 18 residues.

The CDR3 region has the DNA TGTGCCAGCAGCCAGCCCGCAGACAGGGGTACCGATGAGCAGTTCTTC. Its translation: CASSQPADRGTDEQFF. The chain recombines TRBV9 with TRBJ2-1, with 8 positions matching TRBD1. After removal of 4 bases from V and 8 bases from J, the junction contained 14 bases not matched to a gene. Germline CDR1 reads SGDLS; CDR2 reads YYNGEE. The CDR3 runs 16 residues.

The V gene is TRBV11-2, the J gene TRBJ2-1, with 10 bases lining up with TRBD2. The germline gives CDR1 SGHAT, CDR2 FQNNGV. CDR3 length: 17 amino acids. The V and J ends lost 0 bases and 7 bases, in that order; junction bases with no gene match: 9. CDR3 protein: CASSLDGLAGVCNEQFF. The DNA of the CDR3 is TGTGCCAGCAGCTTAGATGGGCTAGCGGGAGTCTGTAATGAGCAGTTCTTC.

The chain carries TRBV14 and TRBJ2-5; D is perhaps TRBD1 (6 bases). Germline-derived CDR1 and CDR2 are SGHDN and FVKESK. The CDR3 is 17 amino acids. Trimming left V 4 bases short and J 5 bases short, with 23 bases between. The CDR3 loop is CASSPKRTATLWETQYF. The CDR3 DNA follows: TGTGCCAGCAGCCCTAAGCGGACAGCGACCCTCTGGGAGACCCAGTACTTC.

The chain carries TRBV7-2 and TRBJ2-3; 8 bases map to TRBD2. The J segment lost 0 bases and the V segment lost 4 bases, leaving 3 bases of the junction unmatched. CDR1 and CDR2 (germline): SGHTA, FQGNSA. The CDR3 runs to 15 residues. The CDR3 is CASSSPSGSTDTQYF. CDR3 DNA: TGTGCCAGCAGCTCCCCTAGCGGGAGCACAGATACGCAGTATTTT.

The rearrangement joins TRBV9 to TRBJ2-5; 9 positions agree with TRBD2. After removal of 5 bases from V and 5 bases from J, the junction contained 10 bases not matched to a gene. Per the germline V gene, CDR1 is SGDLS and CDR2 is YYNGEE. The CDR3 sequence is 15 residues long. CDR3 region: CASSGASGTGETQYF. As DNA, the CDR3 is TGTGCCAGCAGTGGGGCTAGCGGGACTGGGGAGACCCAGTACTTC.